The clone carrying this T cell receptor (beta chain) was seen a handful of times. What it recognizes is unknown. Germline CDR1 reads SGHRS; CDR2 reads YFSETQ. Trimming left V 0 bases short and J 0 bases short, with 13 bases between. The CDR3 is made up of 17 amino acids. The sample belongs to a study of response to subunit inactivated influenza vaccine. One entry per CDR3 protein results from TCRdb running MiXCR on the RT-PCR reads. The sample has about 520,000 distinct CDR3 sequences; roughly 23% are singletons. Study-level results: Each seasonal influenza vaccination, the authors suggested, recruits few new T cells.

J is TRBJ2-1 and V is TRBV5-1, with D possibly being TRBD2 (7 bases). The source of this sequence is a man aged 50-59 years who received an inactivated influenza vaccine. Sequenced here: CD4+ T cells sorted from PBMCs, sampled less than 6 days after vaccination. The CDR3, as DNA: TGCGCCAGCAGCTTGGCCGGGGGGCCTAGCTCCTACAATGAGCAGTTCTTC. Translating it yields CASSLAGGPSSYNEQFF. Looking up the rest from reference TRBV5-1 and TRBJ2-1 gives the full variable domain: KAGVTQTPRYLIKTRGQQVTLSCSPISGHRSVSWYQQTPGQGLQFLFEYFSETQRNKGNFPGRFSGRQFSNSRSEMNVSTLELGDSALYLCASSLAGGPSSYNEQFFGPGTRLTVL.